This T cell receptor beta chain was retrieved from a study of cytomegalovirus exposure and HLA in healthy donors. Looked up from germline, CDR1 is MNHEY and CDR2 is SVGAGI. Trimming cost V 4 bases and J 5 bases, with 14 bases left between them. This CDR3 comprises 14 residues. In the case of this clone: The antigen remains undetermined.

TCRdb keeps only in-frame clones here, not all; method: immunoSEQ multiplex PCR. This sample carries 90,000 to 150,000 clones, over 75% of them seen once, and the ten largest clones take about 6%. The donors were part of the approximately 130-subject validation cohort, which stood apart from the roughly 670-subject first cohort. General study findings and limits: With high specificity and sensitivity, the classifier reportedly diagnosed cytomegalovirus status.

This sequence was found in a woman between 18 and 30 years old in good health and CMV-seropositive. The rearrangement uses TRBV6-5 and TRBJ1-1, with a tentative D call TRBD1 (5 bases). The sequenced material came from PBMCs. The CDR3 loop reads CASSLQVAGTEAFF. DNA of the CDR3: TGTGCCAGCAGTTTACAGGTGGCGGGGACTGAAGCTTTCTTT.